This T cell receptor beta chain derives from a study of T cell changes during pregnancy in multiple sclerosis. Germline-derived CDR1 and CDR2 are SGHDT and YYEEEE. The length of the CDR3 is 11 residues. Trimming removed 3 bases from V and 6 bases from J, with 6 bases in between. Data came from immunoSEQ multiplex PCR; TCRdb stores just in-frame clones and leaves some out. The sample has roughly 70,000 clones, around 90% seen once; the top ten hold approximately 1.1%. This receptor was taken from a female donor with multiple sclerosis, enrolled in a pregnancy study. V is TRBV5-6 and J is TRBJ1-1; D remains ambiguous. The specimen was peripheral blood, collected in the third trimester of pregnancy. The CDR3 nucleotides are TGTGCCAGCAGCTCGGTGTCTGAAGCTTTCTTT. Its protein is CASSSVSEAFF.